This entry features one TCR beta chain sequence. The CDR3 contains 16 residues. Trimming removed 4 bases from V and 11 bases from J, with 22 bases in between. The germline gives CDR1 SGHNT, CDR2 YYREEE (reference sequence). This specimen comes from a study of blood T cell repertoires in COVID-19. Study in general: Nucleic acid was either cDNA or gDNA, and it came from T cells, B-cell-depleted T cells, or PBMCs.

As processed by the authors: Quantification of nucleated cells was approximated via reference gene primer amplification. The table came from immunoSEQ multiplex PCR; TCRdb's copy has only in-frame clones and leaves some out. Clone size and V and J calls were adopted from that table, with D and trimming inferred from the DNA. The sample has roughly 130,000 clones, 86% seen once. This clonotype was sampled from a man aged 35-49 years with acute or convalescent COVID-19. The sequenced sample was peripheral blood. The chain recombines TRBV5-4 with TRBJ1-6; D is possibly TRBD1 (5 bases). Written as DNA, the CDR3 is TGTGCCAGCAGCCCCCCAGGAGCTTCCCCACAGGCACCCCTCCACTTT. Translating gives CASSPPGASPQAPLHF.